What follows are 3 T cell receptor beta chains derived from one specimen sequenced in a study of human T cells and chemical hapten exposure (dated by TCRdb to the early 2020s). The library was produced with RACE. The sample was run on a NextSeq 500. In-frame beta chains were kept once TCRdb had trimmed the public reads at Q25 with fastp and called clones with MiXCR. Duplicate CDR3 protein sequences are folded into a single record with the most common DNA and genes. The sample yields some 350,000 distinct CDR3 sequences; 6% to 8.5% were counted once. In total, the top ten clones hold 7.5% to 9% of the sample. The time point label corresponds to: patch test 1, 2 weeks after DPC sensitization. This sample's treatment or condition label indicates: therapeutic diphenylcyclopropenone sensitization with weekly scalp DPC. The input for sequencing was whole blood, taken in connection with sensitization to the hapten diphenylcyclopropenone (DPC). These receptors originate from a woman between 18 and 29 years old with alopecia areata. Some clones in this sample may be carry-over from other donors' samples.

This clonotype appeared many times. The chain employs TRBV12-3 or TRBV12-4 and TRBJ2-3, with 7 bases lining up with TRBD1. The ends lost 5 bases at V and 6 bases at J; junction bases unmatched: 11. This CDR3 has 15 amino acids. This CDR3 reads CASSHLGQARDTQYF. In DNA form, the CDR3 reads TGTGCCAGCAGTCACCTAGGACAGGCCCGGGATACGCAGTATTTT.

The chain couples TRBV15 to TRBJ2-1; D is unresolved. The CDR3 totals 14 residues. Germline CDR1 is LNHNV and CDR2 is YYDKDF (reference sequence). V lost 0 bases to trimming and J lost 5 bases, with 8 bases between them. The CDR3 spells CATSRDNPNNEQFF. Here the CDR3 DNA reads TGTGCCACCAGCAGAGATAACCCTAACAATGAGCAGTTCTTC.

This clonotype was seen only a few times. This chain uses TRBV20-1 with TRBJ2-3; 13 nucleotides align to TRBD2. Germline V gene data show CDR1 as DFQATT and CDR2 as SNEGSKA (reference sequence). The CDR3 sequence is 16 residues long. J was trimmed by 3 bases and V by 3 bases; bases with no gene match: 6. The CDR3 bases are TGCAGTGCTAGTCTGACTAGCGGGGGGAGGACAGATACGCAGTATTTT. Amino acid sequence: CSASLTSGGRTDTQYF.